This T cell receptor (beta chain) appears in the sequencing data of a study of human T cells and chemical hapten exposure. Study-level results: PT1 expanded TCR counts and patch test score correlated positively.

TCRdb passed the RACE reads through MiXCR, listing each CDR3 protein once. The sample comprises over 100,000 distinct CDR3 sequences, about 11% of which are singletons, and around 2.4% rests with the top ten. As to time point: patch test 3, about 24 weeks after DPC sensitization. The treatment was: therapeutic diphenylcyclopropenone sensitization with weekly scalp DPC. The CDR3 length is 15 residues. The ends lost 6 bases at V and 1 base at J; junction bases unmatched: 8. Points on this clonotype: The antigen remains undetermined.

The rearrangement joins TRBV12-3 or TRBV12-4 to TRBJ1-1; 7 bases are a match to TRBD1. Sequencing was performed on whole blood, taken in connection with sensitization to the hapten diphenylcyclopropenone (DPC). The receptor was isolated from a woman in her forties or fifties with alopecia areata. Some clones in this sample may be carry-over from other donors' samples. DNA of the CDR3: TGTGCCAGCAGGAAAGGGGGCGCGGGGAACACTGAAGCTTTCTTT. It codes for CASRKGGAGNTEAFF.